This note documents a single TCR beta chain sequence. What it binds is unknown. The CDR3 has 15 residues. In germline, CDR1 is SEHNR, CDR2 FQNEAQ (reference sequence). The V and J ends lost 5 bases and 8 bases, in that order; junction bases with no gene match: 9. Measured with immunoSEQ multiplex PCR; TCRdb has only the in-frame clones, and not every one. The sample has over 100,000 clones; roughly 84% are singletons. This sample stems from a study of T cell responses to AZD1222 COVID-19 vaccine. Notes on the study in general: Researchers report vaccine-associated CD4 TCRs spanning spike, with dominance at 160-218 and 743-854. White British people made up most donors, females outnumbered males, and clonal diversity was possibly underestimated. It was only after the peak T cell response that any repertoires were sampled. Epitopes outside B.1.351 and B.1.1.7 mutated regions reportedly drew nearly half of spike TCRs.

Sequenced here: peripheral blood, sampled on day 0 of AZD1222 vaccination. The chain joins TRBV7-9 to TRBJ2-1; 10 nucleotides align to TRBD2. This clonotype was obtained from an adult in good health. The CDR3 region is CASSRAGGPAHEQFF. CDR3 DNA sequence: TGTGCCAGCAGCCGAGCGGGGGGGCCTGCCCATGAGCAGTTCTTC.